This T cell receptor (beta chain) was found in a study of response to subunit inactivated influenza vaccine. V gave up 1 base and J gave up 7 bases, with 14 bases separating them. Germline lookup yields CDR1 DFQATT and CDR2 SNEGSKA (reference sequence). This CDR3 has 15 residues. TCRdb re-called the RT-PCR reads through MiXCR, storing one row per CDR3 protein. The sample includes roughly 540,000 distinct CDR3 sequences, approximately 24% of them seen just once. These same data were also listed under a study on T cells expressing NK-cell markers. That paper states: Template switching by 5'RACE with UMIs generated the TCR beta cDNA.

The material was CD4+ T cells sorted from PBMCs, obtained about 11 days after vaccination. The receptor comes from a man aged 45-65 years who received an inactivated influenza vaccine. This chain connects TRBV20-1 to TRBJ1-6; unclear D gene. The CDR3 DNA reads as TGCAGTGCTAGAGCGGCGGGAGGGAGGAATTCACCCCTCCACTTT. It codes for CSARAAGGRNSPLHF.